Presented here are 11 T cell receptor beta chains from one specimen sequenced in a study of Tregs in tolerant kidney transplant recipients. Using immunoSEQ multiplex PCR, the repertoire was profiled, and TCRdb retains in-frame clones only, with some absent. The sample contains about 72,000 clones, more than 90% of which appear only once. Sequences were derived from CD8+ T cells from blood, sampled before the transplant. These receptors were collected from a human donor who received a combined kidney and bone marrow transplant.

V gene TRBV11-2 combines with J gene TRBJ2-3, with TRBD2 identical over 8 bases. Germline CDR1 is SGHAT and CDR2 is FQNNGV. J gave up 5 bases and V 6 bases, and 10 bases lay outside the gene matches. CDR3 length: 15 amino acids. The CDR3 coding sequence is TGTGCCAGCAGTAGAGCGGGGGCCCCGGTAGATACGCAGTATTTT. It is translated as CASSRAGAPVDTQYF.

The rearrangement links TRBV10-3 to TRBJ2-5, with D tentatively TRBD2 (5 bases). The CDR3 is 14 amino acids. The V gene's germline CDR1 is ENHRY and CDR2 SYGVKD. Trimming left V 7 bases short and J 1 base short, with 13 bases between. In DNA, the CDR3 is TGTGCCATCAAGAACGGGGAGCTCCAAGAGACCCAGTACTTC. As protein: CAIKNGELQETQYF.

This clone was seen once. The chain joins TRBV27 to TRBJ1-1; D gene uncertain. In germline, CDR1 is MNHEY, CDR2 SMNVEV (reference sequence). Trimming cost V 0 bases and J 6 bases, with 11 bases left between them. The CDR3 extends over 14 amino acids. In DNA form, the CDR3 reads TGTGCCAGCAGTTTATCTCCGAGGGCCCCTGAAGCTTTCTTT. It translates to CASSLSPRAPEAFF.

Worth noting for this clone: One end of the junction does not line up with germline, which may come from a read error. This chain uses TRBV13 with TRBJ2-3, with 12 bases that match TRBD2. Germline loops: CDR1 PRHDT, CDR2 FYEKMQ (reference sequence). This CDR3 region has 15 residues. The CDR3 coding sequence is TGTGCCGGCAGCTTCCCGGGACTAGCGGGAGATACGCAGTATTTT. This sequence encodes CAGSFPGLAGDTQYF.

This rearrangement joins TRBV19 to TRBJ1-2; unclear D gene. V shed 5 bases and J shed 5 bases, with 9 bases lying between them. Germline CDR1 is LNHDA and CDR2 is SQIVND (reference sequence). The CDR3 is 12 amino acids. The CDR3 nucleotides read TGTGCCAGTAGTGAACGGGAATATGGCTACACCTTC. Its translation is CASSEREYGYTF. The variable domain in full, with the rest retrieved from reference TRBV19 and TRBJ1-2, is DGGITQSPKYLFRKEGQNVTLSCEQNLNHDAMYWYRQDPGQGLRLIYYSQIVNDFQKGDIAEGYSVSREKKESFPLTVTSAQKNPTAFYLCASSEREYGYTFGSGTRLTVV.

This rearrangement joins TRBV4-2 to TRBJ2-7; TRBD2 matches at 14 bases. Germline loops: CDR1 LGHNA, CDR2 YNFKEQ. Germline trimming cut 4 bases from V and 2 bases from J; bases unmatched to any gene: 4. The CDR3 contains 16 residues. This CDR3 reads CASSPGLAGVAYEQYF. CDR3 sequence (DNA): TGTGCCAGCAGCCCGGGACTAGCGGGAGTCGCCTACGAGCAGTACTTC.

The gene calls are TRBV13 and TRBJ2-2; D is ambiguous. Germline values: CDR1 PRHDT, CDR2 FYEKMQ (reference sequence). Trimming left V 4 bases short and J 6 bases short, with 12 bases between. This CDR3 contains 14 residues. CDR3 nucleotide sequence: TGTGCCAGCAGCTCAGAATTGGTCGCCGGGGAGCTGTTTTTT. Amino acid sequence: CASSSELVAGELFF.

V is TRBV5-4 and J is TRBJ1-1; TRBD1 might be the D (5 bases). This CDR3 spans 13 amino acids. Trimming stripped 2 bases from V and 5 bases from J, with 10 bases between. Germline V CDR1 and CDR2: SGHNT, YYREEE (reference sequence). CDR3 DNA: TGTGCCAGCAGCTTTGGGGGAGGGACTGAAGCTTTCTTT. This sequence encodes CASSFGGGTEAFF.

This clone has a handful of counts. The chain uses TRBV19 and TRBJ1-3; possible D gene TRBD1, 5 bases. Germline CDR1 is LNHDA and CDR2 is SQIVND (reference sequence). This CDR3 spans 14 amino acids. With 4 bases removed from V and 4 bases from J, the gap between germline ends came to 11 bases. CDR3 amino acids: CASSRQFWGNTIYF. CDR3 nucleotide sequence: TGTGCCAGTAGTAGACAGTTTTGGGGAAACACCATATATTTT.

This chain joins TRBV27 and TRBJ1-4, with D possibly matching TRBD1 (5 bases). This CDR3 has 14 amino acids. CDR1 is MNHEY and CDR2 is SMNVEV in the germline V gene (reference sequence). The V and J ends lost 5 bases and 6 bases respectively, with 13 bases between them. The CDR3 loop is CASSPGRGYEKLFF. Here the CDR3 DNA reads TGTGCCAGCAGTCCGGGGAGGGGATATGAAAAACTGTTTTTT.

The rearrangement joins TRBV27 to TRBJ2-1; D may be TRBD2 (6 bases). This CDR3 is 15 amino acids long. CDR1 is MNHEY, CDR2 SMNVEV, per germline (reference sequence). V was cut by 0 bases and J by 7 bases, with 13 bases left in between. The CDR3 region is CASSLSFTSRNEQFF. In nucleotides, the CDR3 is TGTGCCAGCAGTTTATCGTTCACTAGCAGAAATGAGCAGTTCTTC.